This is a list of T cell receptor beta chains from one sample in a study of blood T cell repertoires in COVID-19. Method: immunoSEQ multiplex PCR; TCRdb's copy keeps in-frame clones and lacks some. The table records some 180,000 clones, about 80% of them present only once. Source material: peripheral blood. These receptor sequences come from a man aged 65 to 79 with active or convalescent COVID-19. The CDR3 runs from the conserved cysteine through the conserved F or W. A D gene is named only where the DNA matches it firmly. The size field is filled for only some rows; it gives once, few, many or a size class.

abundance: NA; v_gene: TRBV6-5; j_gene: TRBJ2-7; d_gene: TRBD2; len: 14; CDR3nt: TGTGCCAGCAGTTACTGGGGGAAAGCGGGGGAGCAGTACTTC; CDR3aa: CASSYWGKAGEQYF
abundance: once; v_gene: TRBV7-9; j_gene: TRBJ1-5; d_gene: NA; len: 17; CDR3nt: TGTGCCAGCAGCTTGGGGGCGGGGGGGCCCAGCAATCAGCCCCAGCATTTT; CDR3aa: CASSLGAGGPSNQPQHF
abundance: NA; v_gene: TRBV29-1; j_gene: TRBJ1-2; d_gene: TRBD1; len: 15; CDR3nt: TGCAGCGTTGTGGACAGGGGGCGCGAAGGGTATGGCTACACCTTC; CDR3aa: CSVVDRGREGYGYTF
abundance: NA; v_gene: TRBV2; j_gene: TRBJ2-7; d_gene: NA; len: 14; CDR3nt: TGTGCCAGTTCAGCAGGCCGAGGGACCTACGAGCAGTACTTC; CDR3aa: CASSAGRGTYEQYF
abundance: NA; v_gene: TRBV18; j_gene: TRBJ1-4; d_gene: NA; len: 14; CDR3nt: TGTGCCAGCGCATCAGGGTGGGGTAATGAAAAACTGTTTTTT; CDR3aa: CASASGWGNEKLFF
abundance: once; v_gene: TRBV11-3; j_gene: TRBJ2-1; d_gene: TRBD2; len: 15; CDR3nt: TGTGCCAGCAGCCGTCGGGGTAGCGGGAGTAATGAGCAGTTCTTC; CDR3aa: CASSRRGSGSNEQFF
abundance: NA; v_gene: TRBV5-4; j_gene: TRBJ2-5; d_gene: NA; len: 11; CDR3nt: TGTGCCAGCAGCCTCGTCGAGGTCCAGTACTTC; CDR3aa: CASSLVEVQYF
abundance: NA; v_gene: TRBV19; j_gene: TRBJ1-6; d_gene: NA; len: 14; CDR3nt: TGTGCCAGTAGGGGCAGACCAGATAATTCACCCCTCCACTTT; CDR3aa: CASRGRPDNSPLHF
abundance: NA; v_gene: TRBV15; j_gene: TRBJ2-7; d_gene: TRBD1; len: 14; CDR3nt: TGTGCCACCAGCAGAGGTCAGGGGGCTTACGAGCAGTACTTC; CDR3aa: CATSRGQGAYEQYF
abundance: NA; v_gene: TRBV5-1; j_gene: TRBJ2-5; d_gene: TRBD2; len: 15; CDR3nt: TGCGCCAGCAGCCCGGGACTAGCGGGAGCAGAGACCCAGTACTTC; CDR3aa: CASSPGLAGAETQYF
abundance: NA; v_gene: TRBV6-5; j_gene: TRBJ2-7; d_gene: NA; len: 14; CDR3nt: TGTGCCAGCAGTTACCTGGGACAAGCCTACGAGCAGTACTTC; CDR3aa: CASSYLGQAYEQYF
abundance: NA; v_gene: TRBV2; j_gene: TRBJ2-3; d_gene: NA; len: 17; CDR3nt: TGTGCCAGCTACGGGGGAAGGGCGGGGCATAGCACAGATACGCAGTATTTT; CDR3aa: CASYGGRAGHSTDTQYF
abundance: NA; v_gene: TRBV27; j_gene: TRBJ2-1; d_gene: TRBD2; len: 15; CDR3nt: TGTGCCAGCAGTTTCCTTAGCGGGGGGGCAAATGAGCAGTTCTTC; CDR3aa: CASSFLSGGANEQFF
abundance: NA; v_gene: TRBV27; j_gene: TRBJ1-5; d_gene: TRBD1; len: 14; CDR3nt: TGTGCCAGCAGTTTCGCAGGGGGCCATCAGCCCCAGCATTTT; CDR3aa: CASSFAGGHQPQHF
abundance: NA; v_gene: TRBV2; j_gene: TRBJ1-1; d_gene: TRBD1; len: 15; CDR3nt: TGTGCCAGCAGTGTGGGACAGGGGACCAACACTGAAGCTTTCTTT; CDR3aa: CASSVGQGTNTEAFF
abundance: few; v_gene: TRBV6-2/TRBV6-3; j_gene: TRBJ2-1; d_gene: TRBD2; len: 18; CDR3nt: TGTGCCAGCAGTTACCCTAGCGGGAGGGCCCTCTCCTACAATGAGCAGTTCTTC; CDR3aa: CASSYPSGRALSYNEQFF
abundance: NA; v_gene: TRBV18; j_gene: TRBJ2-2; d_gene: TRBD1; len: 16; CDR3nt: TGTGCCAGCTCACCTGGACAGGGATTGACCACCGGGGAGCTGTTTTTT; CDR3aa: CASSPGQGLTTGELFF
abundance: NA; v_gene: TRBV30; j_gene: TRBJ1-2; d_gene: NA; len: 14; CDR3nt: TGTGCCTGGAGCCCGGGGGGGATGAACTATGGCTACACCTTC; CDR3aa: CAWSPGGMNYGYTF
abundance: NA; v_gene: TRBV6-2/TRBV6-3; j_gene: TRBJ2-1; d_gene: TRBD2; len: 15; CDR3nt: TGTGCCAGCAGCCAGACTAGCGGGAGTCTTAATGAGCAGTTCTTC; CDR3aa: CASSQTSGSLNEQFF
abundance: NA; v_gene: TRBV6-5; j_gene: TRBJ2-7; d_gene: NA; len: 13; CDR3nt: TGTGCCAGCAGTTACGGGACACTCTACGAGCAGTACTTC; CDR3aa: CASSYGTLYEQYF
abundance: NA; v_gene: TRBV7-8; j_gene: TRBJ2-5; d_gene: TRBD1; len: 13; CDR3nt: TGTGCCAGCAGCTTACAGGGGGTGAAGACCCAGTACTTC; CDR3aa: CASSLQGVKTQYF
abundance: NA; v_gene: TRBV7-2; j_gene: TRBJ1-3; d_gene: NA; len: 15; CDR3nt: TGTGCCAGCAGCTTAGTGTCAGGGCCTGGAAACACCATATATTTT; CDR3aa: CASSLVSGPGNTIYF
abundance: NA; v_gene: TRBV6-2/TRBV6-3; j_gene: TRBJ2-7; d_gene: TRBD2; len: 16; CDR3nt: TGTGCCAGCAGTTACCCCGGTGATAGCGGGGCCTACGAGCAGTACTTC; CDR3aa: CASSYPGDSGAYEQYF
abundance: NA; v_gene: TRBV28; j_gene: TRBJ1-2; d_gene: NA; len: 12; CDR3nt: TGTGCCAGCAGTTCCGGCCCGAGGAGCTACACCTTC; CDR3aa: CASSSGPRSYTF
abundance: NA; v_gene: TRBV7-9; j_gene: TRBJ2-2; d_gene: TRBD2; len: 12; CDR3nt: TGTGCCGTACGAACCGGGACTAGTAAGCTGTTTTTT; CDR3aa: CAVRTGTSKLFF
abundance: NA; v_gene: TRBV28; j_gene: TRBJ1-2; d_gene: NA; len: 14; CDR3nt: TGTGCCAGCAGTTCCGAGACAGCGATTGGTGGCTACACCTTC; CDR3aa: CASSSETAIGGYTF
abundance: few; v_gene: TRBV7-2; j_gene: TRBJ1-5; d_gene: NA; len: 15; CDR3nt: TGTGCCAGCAGCTTGCAAGGGGTTAGCAATCAGCCCCAGCATTTT; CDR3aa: CASSLQGVSNQPQHF
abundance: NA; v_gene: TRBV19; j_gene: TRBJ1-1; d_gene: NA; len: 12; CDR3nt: TGTGCCAGTAGTATCCCCCCCGGTGAAGCTTTCTTT; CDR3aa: CASSIPPGEAFF
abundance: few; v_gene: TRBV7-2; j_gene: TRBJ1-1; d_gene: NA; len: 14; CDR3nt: TGTGCCAGCAGCTTAGTGCGGGTGAACACTGAAGCTTTCTTT; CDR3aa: CASSLVRVNTEAFF
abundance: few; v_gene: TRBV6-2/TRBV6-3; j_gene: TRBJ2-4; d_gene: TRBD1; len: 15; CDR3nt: TGTGCCAGCAGTTCGTCTGGGACAGGGGGCAACATTCAGTACTTC; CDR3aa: CASSSSGTGGNIQYF
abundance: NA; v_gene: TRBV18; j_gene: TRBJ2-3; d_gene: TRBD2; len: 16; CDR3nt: TGTGCCAGCTCACCACCTAGCGGGAGAGCGACAGATACGCAGTATTTT; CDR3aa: CASSPPSGRATDTQYF
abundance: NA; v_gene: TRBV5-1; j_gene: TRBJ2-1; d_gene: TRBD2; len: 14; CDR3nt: TGCGCCAGCAGCTCTAGCGGGGGGGCCTATGAGCAGTTCTTC; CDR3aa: CASSSSGGAYEQFF
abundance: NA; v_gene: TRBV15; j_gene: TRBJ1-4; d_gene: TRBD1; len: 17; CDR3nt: TGTGCCACCAGCAGAGACGTATTTGGGACAGGAGGCGAAAAACTGTTTTTT; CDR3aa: CATSRDVFGTGGEKLFF
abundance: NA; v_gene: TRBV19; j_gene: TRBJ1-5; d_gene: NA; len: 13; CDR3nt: TGTGCCAGTAGTGATCAGGGGAATCAGCCCCAGCATTTT; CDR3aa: CASSDQGNQPQHF
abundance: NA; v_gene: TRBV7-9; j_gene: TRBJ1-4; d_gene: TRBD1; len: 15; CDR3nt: TGTGCCAGCAGCATGGGACAGGGTTCCATTGAAAAACTGTTTTTT; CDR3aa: CASSMGQGSIEKLFF
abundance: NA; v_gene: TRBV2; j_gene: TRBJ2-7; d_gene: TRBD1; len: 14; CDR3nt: TGTGCCAGCAGGACCGGGACAGGGGGCAGCGAGCAGTACTTC; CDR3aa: CASRTGTGGSEQYF
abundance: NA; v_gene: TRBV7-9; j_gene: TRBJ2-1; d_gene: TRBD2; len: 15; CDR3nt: TGTGCCAGCAGCTTAGTGAGCGGGGGGGCCAATGAGCAGTTCTTC; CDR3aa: CASSLVSGGANEQFF
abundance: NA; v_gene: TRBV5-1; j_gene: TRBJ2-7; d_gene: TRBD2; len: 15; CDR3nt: TGCGCCAGCAGCTTGGTAGGCGGGAGAGTCGACGAGCAGTACTTC; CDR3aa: CASSLVGGRVDEQYF
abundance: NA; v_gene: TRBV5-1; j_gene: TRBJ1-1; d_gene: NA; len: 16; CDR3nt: TGCGCCAGCAGCTTGGTGGCAGGCGGGGGGAACACTGAAGCTTTCTTT; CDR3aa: CASSLVAGGGNTEAFF
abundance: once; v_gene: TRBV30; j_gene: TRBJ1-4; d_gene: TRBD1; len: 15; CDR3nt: TGTGCCTGGGTGCCGACAGGGTTCGGTTTTGAAAAACTGTTTTTT; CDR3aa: CAWVPTGFGFEKLFF
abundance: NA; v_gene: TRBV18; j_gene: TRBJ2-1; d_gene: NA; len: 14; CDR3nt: TGTGCCAGCTCACCTATGACTAGCTACAATGAGCAGTTCTTC; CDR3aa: CASSPMTSYNEQFF
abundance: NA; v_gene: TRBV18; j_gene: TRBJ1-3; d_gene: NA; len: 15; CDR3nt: TGTGCCAGCTCACCGGGAGGGGGCTCTGGAAACACCATATATTTT; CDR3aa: CASSPGGGSGNTIYF
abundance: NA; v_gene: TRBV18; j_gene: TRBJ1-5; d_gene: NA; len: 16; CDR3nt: TGTGCCAGCTCACCACGGGGCGGGGGAGGAAATCAGCCCCAGCATTTT; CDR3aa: CASSPRGGGGNQPQHF
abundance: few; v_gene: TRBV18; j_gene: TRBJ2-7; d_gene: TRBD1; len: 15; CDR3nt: TGTGCCAGCTCACCAGCGGGACAGGCCACCTACGAGCAGTACTTC; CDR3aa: CASSPAGQATYEQYF
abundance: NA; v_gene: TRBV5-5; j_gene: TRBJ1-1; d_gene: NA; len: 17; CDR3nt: TGTGCCAGCAACCTTCAGGGGTATAACCGCATGAACACTGAAGCTTTCTTT; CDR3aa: CASNLQGYNRMNTEAFF
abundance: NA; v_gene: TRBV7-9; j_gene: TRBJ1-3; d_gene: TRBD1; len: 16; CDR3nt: TGTGCCAGCAGCTCCCGGGACAGGGATCCGGGAAACACCATATATTTT; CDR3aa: CASSSRDRDPGNTIYF
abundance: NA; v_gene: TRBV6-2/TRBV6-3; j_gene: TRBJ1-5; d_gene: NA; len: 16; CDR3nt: TGTGCCAGCAGTTTGCGAAATCATGTCGACAATCAGCCCCAGCATTTT; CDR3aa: CASSLRNHVDNQPQHF